These 13 T cell receptor beta chains originate from one sample sequenced in a study of tumor and adjacent non-tumor tissue in lung cancer. TCRbeta libraries were built with three rounds of nested PCR, modified from ARM-PCR. TCRdb re-called the multiplex PCR reads through MiXCR, storing one row per CDR3 protein. The sample yields about 80,000 distinct CDR3 sequences, 65% to 75% seen once. The template was RNA from unsorted bulk tissue. Sample: lung tumor tissue. These receptors were obtained from a woman aged 70-85 years with non-small cell lung cancer.

This clonotype was detected many times. This chain uses TRBV28 with TRBJ1-5, with D maybe TRBD1 (5 bases). CDR3 length: 15 amino acids. Per germline, CDR1 MDHEN and CDR2 SYDVKM. Trimming shortened V by 6 bases and J by 0 bases, and 12 bases separated the two germline ends. In nucleotides, the CDR3 is TGTGCCAGCAGAACTTGGGGGGGTAGCAATCAGCCCCAGCATTTT. This translates into CASRTWGGSNQPQHF. The full variable domain, with the rest looked up from reference TRBV28 and TRBJ1-5, is DVKVTQSSRYLVKRTGEKVFLECVQDMDHENMFWYRQDPGLGLRLIYFSYDVKMKEKGDIPEGYSVSREKKERFSLILESASTNQTSMYLCASRTWGGSNQPQHFGDGTRLSIL.

This clonotype was counted many times. This chain joins TRBV10-1 and TRBJ2-7; 9 positions match TRBD2. The CDR3 sequence is 17 residues long. V was pared by 10 bases and J by 1 base, with 17 bases of the junction left unmatched. Looked up from germline, CDR1 is WNHNN and CDR2 is SYGVQD (reference sequence). The CDR3, as DNA: TGCGCCAACCCGACTAGCGGAGGCCCGGGGGAATCCTACGAGCAGTACTTC. Protein product: CANPTSGGPGESYEQYF.

As to this clonotype: One junction end disagrees with the germline gene, perhaps due to a read error. The V call is TRBV6-1, the J call TRBJ2-5; TRBD1 might be the D (6 bases). Germline CDR1 reads MNHNS; CDR2 reads SASEGT. The CDR3 spans 17 residues. The CDR3 reads CTSSELRDKYFQEIQYF. The CDR3 coding sequence is TGTACCAGCAGTGAATTGAGGGACAAGTATTTCCAAGAGATCCAGTACTTC.

This clonotype was recorded a few times. This chain links TRBV20-1 with TRBJ2-1; 8 bases are shared with TRBD2. Germline values: CDR1 DFQATT, CDR2 SNEGSKA (reference sequence). The CDR3 contains 17 residues. Trimming removed 1 base from V and 4 bases from J; junction bases left unmatched: 12. CDR3 sequence: CSARGTLSGIDYNEQFF. The CDR3 DNA reads TGCAGTGCTAGAGGCACTCTTAGCGGGATAGATTACAATGAGCAGTTCTTC.

A remark on this clonotype: This CDR3 is missing its conserved last phenylalanine or tryptophan, likely due to a read error. This sequence joins TRBV6-6 and TRBJ2-1, with no clear D. The CDR3 is 12 amino acids. Germline V lookup: CDR1 MNHNY, CDR2 SVGAGI (reference sequence). The CDR3 loop is CTSSYGVNKQFL. CDR3 nucleotides: TGTACCAGCAGTTACGGTGTCAATAAGCAGTTCCTC.

With respect to this clonotype: The junction differs from germline at one of its ends, possibly a read error. The chain combines TRBV4-1 with TRBJ2-7; possible D gene TRBD2, 5 bases. Germline CDR1 MGHRA, CDR2 YSYEKL. The CDR3 spans 15 residues. This CDR3 reads CASSLDLASTYVQYF. DNA of the CDR3: TGCGCCAGCAGCCTAGATTTAGCGTCTACCTACGTGCAGTACTTC.

This clonotype came up a few times. An end of the junction differs from the germline gene, which may be a read error. The chain uses TRBV5-6 and TRBJ2-5; D may be TRBD2 (6 bases). This CDR3 contains 13 residues. The germline gives CDR1 SGHDT, CDR2 YYEEEE. Written as DNA, the CDR3 is TGTGCCAACCGCCCTAGCGCACAAGAGACTCAGTACTTC. This codes for CANRPSAQETQYF.

The J gene is TRBJ2-4, the V gene TRBV6-6, with 8 bases aligning to TRBD1. Germline lookup yields CDR1 MNHNY and CDR2 SVGAGI (reference sequence). The CDR3 covers 13 residues. The J segment lost 9 bases and the V segment lost 9 bases, leaving 10 bases of the junction unmatched. The CDR3 reads CARAGGDYSIQYF. In DNA, the CDR3 is TGTGCCAGGGCAGGGGGCGATTATTCCATTCAGTACTTC.

About this clonotype: Just one base apart from a much larger clone, this may be a read error. This rearrangement joins TRBV20-1 to TRBJ2-1; D may be TRBD1 or TRBD2 (5 bases each). Trimming cost V 3 bases and J 2 bases, with 20 bases left between them. The CDR3 has 17 amino acids. CDR1 DFQATT and CDR2 SNEGSKA come from the germline V gene (reference sequence). The CDR3 region is CSARAPPGSGTYNEQFF. CDR3 nucleotide sequence: TGCAGTGCTAGGGCGCCCCCAGGGAGTGGGACCTACAATGAGCAGTTCTTC.

A word on this clonotype: The junction differs from germline at one of its ends, possibly a read error. V gene TRBV29-1 combines with J gene TRBJ2-5, with TRBD1 matching 10 bases. This CDR3 has 14 residues. Germline V gene sequence: CDR1 SQVTM, CDR2 ANQGSEA. The CDR3 loop is CRGSGTGDQESQYF. CDR3 nucleotides: TGTAGAGGTTCCGGGACAGGGGATCAAGAGAGCCAGTACTTC.

The J gene is TRBJ2-5, the V gene TRBV5-1, with D tentatively TRBD1 (7 bases). With 4 bases removed from V and 3 bases from J, the gap between germline ends came to 22 bases. Germline V gives CDR1 SGHRS, CDR2 YFSETQ. This CDR3 spans 17 amino acids. CDR3 sequence: CASSLLGGAGGKETQYF. Here the CDR3 DNA reads TGCGCCAGCAGCCTCCTGGGAGGCGCAGGGGGTAAAGAGACCCAGTACTTC. Complete variable domain (other parts from reference TRBV5-1 and TRBJ2-5): KAGVTQTPRYLIKTRGQQVTLSCSPISGHRSVSWYQQTPGQGLQFLFEYFSETQRNKGNFPGRFSGRQFSNSRSEMNVSTLELGDSALYLCASSLLGGAGGKETQYFGPGTRLLVL.

The chain couples TRBV4-1 to TRBJ2-7, with TRBD2 identical over 10 bases. CDR3 length: 18 amino acids. Germline V lookup: CDR1 MGHRA, CDR2 YSYEKL. Here the CDR3 DNA reads TGCGCAAGCTGCCAAGATTCAAAGCGGGAGGGCCTCGCCTACGAGCAGTACTTC. Translated: CASCQDSKREGLAYEQYF.

The J gene is TRBJ2-3, the V gene TRBV11-3; D is possibly TRBD2 (5 bases). V was shortened by 5 bases and J by 0 bases, with 12 bases between the two germline ends. Per the germline V gene, CDR1 is SGHNT and CDR2 is YENEEA. This CDR3 region has 15 residues. The CDR3 DNA reads TGTGCCAGCAGCCACAGAGGAGGCAGCACAGATACGCAGTATTTT. Amino acids: CASSHRGGSTDTQYF.